This is a list of T cell receptor beta chains from one sample in a study of cytomegalovirus exposure and HLA in healthy donors. Produced via immunoSEQ multiplex PCR; TCRdb's table is partial and in-frame only. The sample has over 85,000 clones; around 80% are singletons. Sequencing used PBMCs. These receptors originate from a man aged 35-49 years in good health and CMV-seropositive. CDR3s include the opening cysteine and the closing phenylalanine or tryptophan. A D gene is named only where the DNA matches it firmly. The size field is filled for only some rows; it gives once, few, many or a size class.

>TRBJ1-1|.|TRBV18|TRBD1
CASSESGTANTEAFF
TGTGCCAGCTCAGAATCAGGGACAGCCAACACTGAAGCTTTCTTT
>TRBJ1-4|few|TRBV18|.
CASSPSAGTNEKLFF
TGTGCCAGCTCACCCTCGGCAGGGACTAATGAAAAACTGTTTTTT
>TRBJ2-7|.|TRBV4-2|TRBD1
CASSQDQTGTLYEQYF
TGTGCCAGCAGCCAAGATCAGACAGGGACATTGTACGAGCAGTACTTC
>TRBJ2-5|.|TRBV7-3|.
CASSLGDSRGQETQYF
TGTGCCAGCAGCTTAGGCGACTCTCGGGGCCAAGAGACCCAGTACTTC
>TRBJ2-7|.|TRBV15|.
CATSRGGEPNYEQYF
TGTGCCACCAGTCGGGGTGGAGAACCTAACTACGAGCAGTACTTC
>TRBJ2-5|.|TRBV5-1|.
CASSPGQVQEAQYF
TGCGCCAGCAGCCCGGGACAAGTTCAAGAGGCCCAGTACTTC
>TRBJ2-7|.|TRBV9|TRBD2
CASSVASGNYEQYF
TGTGCCAGCAGCGTAGCTAGCGGAAATTACGAGCAGTACTTC
>TRBJ2-1|.|TRBV11-3|TRBD1
CASSFGTAFYNEQFF
TGTGCCAGCAGCTTCGGGACAGCTTTTTACAATGAGCAGTTCTTC
>TRBJ2-1|.|TRBV10-3|TRBD1
CATRRTGTAEQFF
TGTGCCACCAGACGGACAGGGACGGCTGAGCAGTTCTTC
>TRBJ2-6|.|TRBV6-1|.
CASSGHRVANSGANVLTF
TGTGCCAGCAGTGGACACAGGGTAGCCAACTCTGGGGCCAACGTCCTGACTTTC
>TRBJ2-4|.|TRBV7-8|TRBD2
CASSHAGVNSQYF
TGTGCCAGCTCCCATGCGGGGGTAAACAGTCAGTACTTC
>TRBJ2-6|.|TRBV5-1|.
CASMLGANSGANVLTF
TGCGCCAGCATGCTGGGGGCCAACTCTGGGGCCAACGTCCTGACTTTC
>TRBJ1-5|once|TRBV5-1|TRBD1
CASSLEGAQPQHF
TGCGCCAGCAGCTTGGAGGGGGCTCAGCCCCAGCATTTT
>TRBJ1-2|once|TRBV4-1|TRBD1
CASSPQGALRSGYTF
TGCGCCAGCAGCCCCCAGGGGGCCCTAAGGAGTGGCTACACCTTC
>TRBJ2-6|.|TRBV7-9|TRBD1
CASSLGQAASGANVLTF
TGTGCCAGCAGCTTGGGACAGGCCGCCTCTGGGGCCAACGTCCTGACTTTC
>TRBJ2-1|.|TRBV7-9|.
CASSSILWEEQFF
TGTGCCAGCAGCTCAATATTGTGGGAGGAGCAGTTCTTC
>TRBJ2-5|.|TRBV7-9|.
CASSSWQGGSTQYF
TGTGCCAGCAGCTCCTGGCAGGGCGGATCGACCCAGTACTTC
>TRBJ1-5|.|TRBV5-6|.
CASSLGQSNQPQHF
TGTGCCAGCAGCCTAGGACAGAGCAATCAGCCCCAGCATTTT
>TRBJ1-1|few|TRBV10-3|.
CAIAQGKGFTEAFF
TGTGCCATCGCTCAGGGAAAGGGCTTCACTGAAGCTTTCTTT
>TRBJ1-2|.|TRBV9|.
CASSVDRNYGYTF
TGTGCCAGCAGCGTAGACAGGAACTATGGCTACACCTTC
>TRBJ2-5|.|TRBV9|TRBD2
CASSVGGLEGTQYF
TGTGCCAGCAGCGTAGGTGGACTAGAAGGGACCCAGTACTTC
>TRBJ1-2|few|TRBV27|.
CASSSTDSYYGYTF
TGTGCCAGCAGTTCAACCGACAGCTACTATGGCTACACCTTC
>TRBJ2-1|.|TRBV28|TRBD2
CASTSWTSGSAPYNEQFF
TGTGCCAGCACATCCTGGACTAGCGGGAGTGCCCCCTACAATGAGCAGTTCTTC
>TRBJ2-4|.|TRBV7-9|.
CASSTQAAGIAKNIQYF
TGTGCCAGCAGCACCCAGGCGGCAGGGATAGCCAAAAACATTCAGTACTTC
>TRBJ2-1|.|TRBV19|.
CASSIRRLEPYNEQFF
TGTGCCAGTAGTATAAGGAGACTGGAACCGTACAATGAGCAGTTCTTC
>TRBJ1-2|.|TRBV28|.
CASSLEGRGFPPIGYTF
TGTGCCAGCAGTTTGGAGGGGAGGGGATTTCCCCCGATTGGCTACACCTTC
>TRBJ2-3|.|TRBV1|.
CARVERNTDTQYF
TGCGCCAGGGTCGAGCGGAATACAGATACGCAGTATTTT
>TRBJ2-7|.|TRBV5-1|.
CASSSGLAGVFLRQDEQYF
.
>TRBJ1-2|.|TRBV30|TRBD1
CAWRPPGQLFGNYGYTF
TGTGCCTGGAGACCTCCGGGACAGCTTTTCGGGAACTATGGCTACACCTTC
>TRBJ2-5|.|TRBV6-5|.
CASSYTSMAGTQYF
TGTGCCAGCAGTTACACATCCATGGCGGGGACCCAGTACTTC
>TRBJ2-5|few|TRBV5-3|.
CARSKTHTEETQYF
TGTGCCAGAAGCAAAACCCATACAGAAGAGACCCAGTACTTC
>TRBJ2-1|few|TRBV5-1|.
CASSLRLQGGEQFF
TGCGCCAGCAGCTTGCGATTGCAGGGGGGTGAGCAGTTCTTC
>TRBJ1-5|few|TRBV5-1|.
CASSLTPIEGNQPQHF
TGCGCCAGCAGCTTGACCCCAATTGAGGGCAATCAGCCCCAGCATTTT
>TRBJ2-7|.|TRBV14|TRBD1
CASSLSGQEASYEQYF
TGTGCCAGCAGCCTATCGGGACAGGAGGCGTCCTACGAGCAGTACTTC
>TRBJ2-1|once|TRBV10-3|.
CAISESDSHNEQFF
TGTGCCATCAGTGAGTCTGACAGTCACAATGAGCAGTTCTTC